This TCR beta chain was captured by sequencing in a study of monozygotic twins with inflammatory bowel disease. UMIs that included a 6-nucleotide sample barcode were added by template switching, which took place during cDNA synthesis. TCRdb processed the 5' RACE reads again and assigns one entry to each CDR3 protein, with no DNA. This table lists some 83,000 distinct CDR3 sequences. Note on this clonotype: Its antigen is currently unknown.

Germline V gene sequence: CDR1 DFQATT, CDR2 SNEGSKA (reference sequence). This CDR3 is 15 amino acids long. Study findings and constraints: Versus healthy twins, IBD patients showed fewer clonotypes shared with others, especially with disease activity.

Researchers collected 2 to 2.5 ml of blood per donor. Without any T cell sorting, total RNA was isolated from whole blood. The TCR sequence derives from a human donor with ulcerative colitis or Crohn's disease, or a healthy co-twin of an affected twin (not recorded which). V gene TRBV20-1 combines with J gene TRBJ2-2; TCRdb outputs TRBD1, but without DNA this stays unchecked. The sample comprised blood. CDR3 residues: CSARTGTTNTGELFF.